The clone carrying this T cell receptor beta chain was detected only a few times. The data stem from a study of siplizumab effects on memory and regulatory T cells. The germline V gene has CDR1 SGHTA and CDR2 FQGNSA. The CDR3 is 12 residues long. Trimming cost V 1 base and J 4 bases, with 2 bases left between them. Only in-frame clones appear in the TCRdb table, and some are missing; sequencing was by immunoSEQ multiplex PCR. The sample yields roughly 100,000 clones, about 94% seen once. Sequenced material: CD4+ T cells sorted from blood. The chain uses TRBV7-2 and TRBJ2-1; D not certain. This sequence originates from a human donor in good health. In DNA, the CDR3 is TGTGCCAGCAGCTTAGTATACAATGAGCAGTTCTTC. Its translation is CASSLVYNEQFF.